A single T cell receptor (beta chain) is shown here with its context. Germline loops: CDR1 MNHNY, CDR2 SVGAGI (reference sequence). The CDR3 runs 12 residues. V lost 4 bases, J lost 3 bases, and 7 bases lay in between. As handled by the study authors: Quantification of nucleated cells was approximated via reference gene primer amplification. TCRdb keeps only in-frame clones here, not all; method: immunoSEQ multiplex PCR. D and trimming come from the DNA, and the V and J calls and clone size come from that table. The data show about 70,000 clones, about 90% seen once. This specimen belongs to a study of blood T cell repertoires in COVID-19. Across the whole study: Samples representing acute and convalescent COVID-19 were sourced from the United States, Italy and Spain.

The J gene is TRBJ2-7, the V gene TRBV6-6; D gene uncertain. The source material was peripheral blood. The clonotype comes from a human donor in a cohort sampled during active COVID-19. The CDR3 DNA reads TGTGCCAGCAGTTTTTCAAACTACGAGCAGTACTTC. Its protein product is CASSFSNYEQYF.